The entry that follows covers one TCR beta chain sequence. The data are from a study of shared clonotypes between healthy human individuals. Profiled with immunoSEQ multiplex PCR; TCRdb holds only in-frame clones, not every one. The table shows about 2.2 million clones, with 90% to 95% occurring only once. Per the germline V gene, CDR1 is GTSNPN and CDR2 is SVGIG (reference sequence). V was shortened by 6 bases and J by 5 bases, with 10 bases between the two germline ends. The CDR3 sequence is 12 residues long. Naivety among CD8 cells was defined by CD45RO negativity and positive CCR7 selection, thereby excluding terminally differentiated effector memory CD45RA+ cells.

This chain uses TRBV30 with TRBJ2-2, with D possibly being TRBD2 (5 bases). The receptor's source is a man younger than 35 in good health. Some clones in this sample may be carry-over from other donors' samples. Input material: naive CD8+ T cells from PBMCs. The CDR3 DNA reads TGTGCCTGTGGACGGGATACCGGGGAGCTGTTTTTT. Its protein is CACGRDTGELFF.